The T cell receptor beta chain described here comes from a study of memory CD4+ T cells and cytomegalovirus serostatus. Overall study results and limits: Each of 67 CMV-associated TCRbeta sequences occurred in one to five individuals. CMV serostatus prediction reached median AUC 0.95, or 0.91 with US-trained model.

To note about this clone: The antigen is undetermined.

In the authors' workflow: After removing out-of-frame reads, approximately 2 million distinct TCRbeta sequences remained. TCRdb's table, derived via immunoSEQ multiplex PCR, lists solely in-frame clones and lacks some. The V and J calls and clone size come from that table; D and trimming were worked out from the DNA. This sample has 75,000 to 90,000 clones; around 80% occur once, and the top ten carry 0.78%. Germline-derived CDR1 and CDR2 are SGHAT and FQNNGV. V was shortened by 2 bases and J by 10 bases, with 17 bases between the two germline ends. This CDR3 comprises 14 residues. The sort gate was single viable CD3+CD4+CD8-CD45RO+ cells for memory CD4+ T cells. After thawing, CD4+ T cells were positively selected.

V gene TRBV11-2 combines with J gene TRBJ1-2; possible D gene TRBD1, 6 bases. The sample was memory CD4+ T cells from blood. The sequence came from an adult in good health and CMV-seronegative. This CDR3 is CASSLQGSLQDYTF. DNA for the CDR3: TGTGCCAGCAGCTTACAGGGGTCCCTACAGGACTACACCTTC.